This T cell receptor beta chain was sequenced in a study of T cell changes during pregnancy in multiple sclerosis (dated by TCRdb to between 2017 and 2020). About the investigation overall: Changes in the T cell repertoire over the course of pregnancy were examined in this study in women with multiple sclerosis.

The CDR3 runs 14 amino acids, cysteine and phenylalanine included. Only the CDR3 DNA is retained, 42 bases long and in frame from the first base. CDR1 and CDR2 (SGDLS, YYNGEE) derive from the germline V gene. The V and J ends are trimmed by 3 bases and 2 bases, leaving 11 bases between them. Library creation used the immunoSEQ multiplex PCR assay. The source is immuneACCESS, and TCRdb retained only in-frame sequences with V and J called. Part of the clones is not carried over; for the studies checked, unresolved V genes explain less than half of this, and the remainder is unexplained. In this sample the table shows about 34,000 clones, about 87% of which occur a single time. The ten largest account for 3% to 4.5% of the sample. In the case of this clone: Its antigen target is currently unknown. The sample holds no much larger clone one base away, and base qualities are not on file.

The V and J genes are TRBV9 and TRBJ2-5, and perhaps TRBD2 as D gene, on 5 matching bases. The sample was CD8+ T cells from peripheral blood mononuclear cells, taken in the third trimester of pregnancy. The sequence was obtained from a female donor with multiple sclerosis, enrolled in a pregnancy study. The CDR3: CASSASLDQETQYF. The nucleotide sequence reads as follows: TGTGCCAGCAGCGCCTCACTAGATCAAGAGACCCAGTACTTC.